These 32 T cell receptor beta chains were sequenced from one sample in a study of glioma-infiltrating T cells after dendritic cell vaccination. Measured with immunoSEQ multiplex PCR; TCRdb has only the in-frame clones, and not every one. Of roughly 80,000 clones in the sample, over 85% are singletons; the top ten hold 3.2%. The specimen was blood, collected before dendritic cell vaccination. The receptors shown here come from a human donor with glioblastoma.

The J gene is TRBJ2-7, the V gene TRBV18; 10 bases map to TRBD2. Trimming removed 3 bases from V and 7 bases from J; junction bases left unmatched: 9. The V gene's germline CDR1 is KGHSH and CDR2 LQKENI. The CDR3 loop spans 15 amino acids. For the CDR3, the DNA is TGTGCCAGCTCACCCTTGCTAGCGGGGGAACGGGAGCAGTACTTC. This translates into CASSPLLAGEREQYF.

CDR3 loop: CASSVAVWTSGYNEQFF. The CDR3, as DNA: TGTGCCAGCAGTGTTGCGGTGTGGACTAGCGGCTACAATGAGCAGTTCTTC. The chain employs TRBV6-1 and TRBJ2-1, with 10 bases that match TRBD2. Germline V gene lookup returns CDR1 MNHNS and CDR2 SASEGT. The CDR3 extends over 17 amino acids. The V and J ends lost 4 bases and 3 bases, in that order; junction bases with no gene match: 9.

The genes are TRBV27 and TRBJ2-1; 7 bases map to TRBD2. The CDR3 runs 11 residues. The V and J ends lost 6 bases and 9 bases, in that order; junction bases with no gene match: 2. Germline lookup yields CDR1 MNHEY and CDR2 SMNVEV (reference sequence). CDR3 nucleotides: TGTGCCAGCAGGGGGGGGATTGAGCAGTTCTTC. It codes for CASRGGIEQFF.

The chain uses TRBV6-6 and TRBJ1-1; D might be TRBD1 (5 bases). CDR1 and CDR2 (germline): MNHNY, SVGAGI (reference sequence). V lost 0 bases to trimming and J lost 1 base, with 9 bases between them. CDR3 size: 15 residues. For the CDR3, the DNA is TGTGCCAGCAGTTACTCAGGGGCCCCGAACACTGAAGCTTTCTTT. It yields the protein CASSYSGAPNTEAFF.

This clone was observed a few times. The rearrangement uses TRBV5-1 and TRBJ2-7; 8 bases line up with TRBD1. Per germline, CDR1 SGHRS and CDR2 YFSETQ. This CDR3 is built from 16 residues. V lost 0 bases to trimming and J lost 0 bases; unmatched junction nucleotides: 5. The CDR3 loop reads CASSLARGLSSYEQYF. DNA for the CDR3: TGCGCCAGCAGCTTGGCCAGGGGGCTCAGCTCCTACGAGCAGTACTTC.

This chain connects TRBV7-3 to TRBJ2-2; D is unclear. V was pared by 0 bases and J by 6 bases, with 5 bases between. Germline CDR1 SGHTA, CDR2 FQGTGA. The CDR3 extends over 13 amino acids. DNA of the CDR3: TGTGCCAGCAGCTTAACGTTCTCCGGGGAGCTGTTTTTT. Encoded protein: CASSLTFSGELFF.

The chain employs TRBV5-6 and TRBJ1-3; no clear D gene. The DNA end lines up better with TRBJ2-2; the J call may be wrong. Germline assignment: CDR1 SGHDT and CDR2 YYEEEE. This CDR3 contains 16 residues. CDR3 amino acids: CASSLKTNVYTGELFF. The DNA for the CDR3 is TGTGCCAGCAGCTTGAAGACAAATGTTTACACCGGGGAGCTGTTTTTT.

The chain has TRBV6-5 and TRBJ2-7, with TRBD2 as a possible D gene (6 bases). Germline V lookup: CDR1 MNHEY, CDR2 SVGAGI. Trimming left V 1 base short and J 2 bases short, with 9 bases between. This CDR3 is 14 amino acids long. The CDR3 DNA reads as TGTGCCAGCAGTTACTATGGAGGGACCTACGAGCAGTACTTC. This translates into CASSYYGGTYEQYF.

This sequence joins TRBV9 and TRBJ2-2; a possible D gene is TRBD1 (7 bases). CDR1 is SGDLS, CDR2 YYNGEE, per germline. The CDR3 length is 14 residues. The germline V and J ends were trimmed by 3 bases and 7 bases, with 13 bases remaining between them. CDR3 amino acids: CASSDPGGGGELFF. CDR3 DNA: TGTGCCAGCAGCGATCCAGGGGGAGGCGGGGAGCTGTTTTTT.

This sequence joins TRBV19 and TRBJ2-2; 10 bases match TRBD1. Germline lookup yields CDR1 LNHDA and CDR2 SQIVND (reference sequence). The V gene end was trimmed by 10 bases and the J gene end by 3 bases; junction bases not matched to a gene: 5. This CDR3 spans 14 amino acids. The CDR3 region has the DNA TGTGCCACCCGGGACAGGGGTGACACCGGGGAGCTGTTTTTT. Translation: CATRDRGDTGELFF.

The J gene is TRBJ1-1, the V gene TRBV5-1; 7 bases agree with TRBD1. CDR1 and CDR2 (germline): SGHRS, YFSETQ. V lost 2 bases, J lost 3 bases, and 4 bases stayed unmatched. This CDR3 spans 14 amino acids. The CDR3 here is CASSLTGADTEAFF. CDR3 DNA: TGCGCCAGCAGCTTAACAGGGGCGGACACTGAAGCTTTCTTT. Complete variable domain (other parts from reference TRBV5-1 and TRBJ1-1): KAGVTQTPRYLIKTRGQQVTLSCSPISGHRSVSWYQQTPGQGLQFLFEYFSETQRNKGNFPGRFSGRQFSNSRSEMNVSTLELGDSALYLCASSLTGADTEAFFGQGTRLTVV.

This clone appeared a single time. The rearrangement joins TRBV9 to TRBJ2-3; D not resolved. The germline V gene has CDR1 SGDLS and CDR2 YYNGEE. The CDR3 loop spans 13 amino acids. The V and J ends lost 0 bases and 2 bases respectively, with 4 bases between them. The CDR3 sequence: CASSVGVTDTQYF. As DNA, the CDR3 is TGTGCCAGCAGCGTAGGAGTCACAGATACGCAGTATTTT.

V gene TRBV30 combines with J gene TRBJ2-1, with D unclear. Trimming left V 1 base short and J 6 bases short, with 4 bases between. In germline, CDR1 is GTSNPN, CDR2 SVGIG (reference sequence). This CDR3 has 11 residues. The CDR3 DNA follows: TGTGCCTGGAGTGCCCGCAATGAGCAGTTCTTC. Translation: CAWSARNEQFF.

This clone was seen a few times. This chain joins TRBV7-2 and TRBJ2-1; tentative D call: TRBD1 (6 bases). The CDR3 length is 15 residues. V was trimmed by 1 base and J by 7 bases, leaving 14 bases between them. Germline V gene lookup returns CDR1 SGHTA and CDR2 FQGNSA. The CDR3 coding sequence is TGTGCCAGCAGCTTAGTGGGGGCTCTGAGTAATGAGCAGTTCTTC. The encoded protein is CASSLVGALSNEQFF. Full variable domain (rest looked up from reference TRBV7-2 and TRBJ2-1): GAGVSQSPSNKVTEKGKDVELRCDPISGHTALYWYRQSLGQGLEFLIYFQGNSAPDKSGLPSDRFSAERTGGSVSTLTIQRTQQEDSAVYLCASSLVGALSNEQFFGPGTRLTVL.

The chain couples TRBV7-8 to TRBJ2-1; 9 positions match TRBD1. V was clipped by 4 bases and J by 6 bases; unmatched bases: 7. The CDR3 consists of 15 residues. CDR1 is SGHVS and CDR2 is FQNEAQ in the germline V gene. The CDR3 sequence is CASSYRGTGLNEQFF. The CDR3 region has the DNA TGTGCCAGCAGCTATCGAGGGACAGGGCTCAATGAGCAGTTCTTC.

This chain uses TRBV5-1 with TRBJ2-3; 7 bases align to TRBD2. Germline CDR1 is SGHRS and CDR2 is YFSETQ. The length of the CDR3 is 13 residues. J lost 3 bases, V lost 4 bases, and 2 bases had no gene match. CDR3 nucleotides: TGCGCCAGCAGCCGAGCGGGGACAGATACGCAGTATTTT. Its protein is CASSRAGTDTQYF.

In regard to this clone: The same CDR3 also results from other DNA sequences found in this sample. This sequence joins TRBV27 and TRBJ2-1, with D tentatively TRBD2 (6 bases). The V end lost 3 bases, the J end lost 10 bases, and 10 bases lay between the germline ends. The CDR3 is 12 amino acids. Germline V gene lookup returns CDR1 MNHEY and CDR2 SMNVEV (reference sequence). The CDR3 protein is CASSFVGGEQFF. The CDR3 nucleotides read TGTGCCAGCAGTTTCGTGGGGGGAGAGCAGTTCTTC.

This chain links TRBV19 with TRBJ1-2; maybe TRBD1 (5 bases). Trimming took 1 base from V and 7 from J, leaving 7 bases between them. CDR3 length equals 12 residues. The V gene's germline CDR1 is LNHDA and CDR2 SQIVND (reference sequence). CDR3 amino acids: CASSIAGSGYTF. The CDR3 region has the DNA TGTGCCAGTAGTATAGCAGGGTCTGGCTACACCTTC.

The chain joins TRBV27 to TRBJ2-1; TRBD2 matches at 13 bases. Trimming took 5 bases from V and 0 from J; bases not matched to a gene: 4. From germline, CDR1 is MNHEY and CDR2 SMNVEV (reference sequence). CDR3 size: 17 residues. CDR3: CASSPGTSGISYNEQFF. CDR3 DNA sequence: TGTGCCAGCAGTCCCGGGACTAGCGGGATCTCCTACAATGAGCAGTTCTTC.

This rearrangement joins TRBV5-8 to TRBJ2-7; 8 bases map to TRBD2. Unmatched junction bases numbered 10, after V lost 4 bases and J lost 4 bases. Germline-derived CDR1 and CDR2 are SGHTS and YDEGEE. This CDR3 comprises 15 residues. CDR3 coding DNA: TGTGCCAGCAGCCCCGGGGGGGCGGGAGGTTACGAGCAGTACTTC. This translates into CASSPGGAGGYEQYF.

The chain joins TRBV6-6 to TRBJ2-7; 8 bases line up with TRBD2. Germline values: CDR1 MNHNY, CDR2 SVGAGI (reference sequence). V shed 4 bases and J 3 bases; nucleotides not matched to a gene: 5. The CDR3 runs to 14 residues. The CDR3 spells CASSLDGGDYEQYF. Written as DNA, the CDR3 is TGTGCCAGCAGTTTGGACGGGGGGGACTACGAGCAGTACTTC.

The CDR3 nucleotides read TGTGCCAGCAGTAATCCCGGGACAGGGGGTGAAAAACTGTTTTTT. It encodes CASSNPGTGGEKLFF. This chain connects TRBV6-6 to TRBJ1-4; 11 nucleotides align to TRBD1. The CDR3 contains 15 residues. CDR1 and CDR2 (germline): MNHNY, SVGAGI (reference sequence). Trimming removed 5 bases from V and 7 bases from J; junction bases left unmatched: 6.

This CDR3 reads CASSEARGFSGIGVSNEQFF. The CDR3 nucleotides are TGTGCCAGCAGTGAAGCGCGGGGATTCAGTGGGATAGGGGTTTCGAATGAGCAGTTCTTC. The chain is built from TRBV6-1 and TRBJ2-1; D may be TRBD2 (6 bases). There are 20 residues in the CDR3. Trimming left V 0 bases short and J 7 bases short, with 28 bases between. Germline V gives CDR1 MNHNS, CDR2 SASEGT.

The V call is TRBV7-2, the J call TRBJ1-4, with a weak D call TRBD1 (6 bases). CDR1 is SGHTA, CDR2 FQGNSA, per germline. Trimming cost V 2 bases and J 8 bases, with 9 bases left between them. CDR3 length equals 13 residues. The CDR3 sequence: CASSLWGQEKLFF. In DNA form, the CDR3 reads TGTGCCAGCAGCTTATGGGGACAAGAAAAACTGTTTTTT.

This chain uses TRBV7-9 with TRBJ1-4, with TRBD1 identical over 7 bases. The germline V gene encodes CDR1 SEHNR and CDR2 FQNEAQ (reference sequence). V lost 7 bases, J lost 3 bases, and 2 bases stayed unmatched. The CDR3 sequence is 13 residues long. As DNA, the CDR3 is TGTGCCAGCACCGGGACAGCTAATGAAAAACTGTTTTTT. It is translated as CASTGTANEKLFF.

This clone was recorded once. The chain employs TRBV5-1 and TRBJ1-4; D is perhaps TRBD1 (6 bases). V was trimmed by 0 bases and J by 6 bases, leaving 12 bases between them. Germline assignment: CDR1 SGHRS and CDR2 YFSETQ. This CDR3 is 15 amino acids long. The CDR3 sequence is CASSLGGRQDEKLFF. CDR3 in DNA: TGCGCCAGCAGCTTGGGGGGAAGACAGGATGAAAAACTGTTTTTT.

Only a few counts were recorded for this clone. CDR3 coding DNA: TGTGCCAGCAGCTATCGTGGGACAGGGTTAATGCAGGTGGAGACCCAGTACTTC. This sequence encodes CASSYRGTGLMQVETQYF. J is TRBJ2-5 and V is TRBV7-8; 9 bases map to TRBD1. V was pared by 4 bases and J by 5 bases, with 17 bases of the junction left unmatched. Germline lookup yields CDR1 SGHVS and CDR2 FQNEAQ. The CDR3 contains 18 residues.

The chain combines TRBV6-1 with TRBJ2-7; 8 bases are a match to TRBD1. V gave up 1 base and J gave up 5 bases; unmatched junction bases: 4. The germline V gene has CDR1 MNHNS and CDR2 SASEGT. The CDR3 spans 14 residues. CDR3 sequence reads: CASSEGTGWNEQYF. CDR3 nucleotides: TGTGCCAGCAGTGAAGGGACAGGGTGGAACGAGCAGTACTTC.

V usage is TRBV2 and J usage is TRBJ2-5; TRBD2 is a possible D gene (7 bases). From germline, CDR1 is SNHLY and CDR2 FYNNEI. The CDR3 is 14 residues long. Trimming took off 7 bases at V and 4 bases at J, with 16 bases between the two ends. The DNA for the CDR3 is TGTGCCAGCAAGCTTACCGGGGGGCGAGAGACCCAGTACTTC. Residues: CASKLTGGRETQYF.

CDR3 residues: CASSYQGARYEQYF. As DNA, the CDR3 is TGTGCCAGCAGTTATCAGGGGGCGCGCTACGAGCAGTACTTC. The chain combines TRBV27 with TRBJ2-7; 8 bases agree with TRBD1. Germline-derived CDR1 and CDR2 are MNHEY and SMNVEV (reference sequence). With 4 bases clipped from V and 3 bases from J, the junction kept 5 bases outside the gene matches. This CDR3 has 14 residues.

DNA of the CDR3: TGTGCCAGCAACCCGAGGGCAGGTAGCACAGATACGCAGTATTTT. Translated, it gives CASNPRAGSTDTQYF. The chain is built from TRBV28 and TRBJ2-3; a possible D gene is TRBD2 (5 bases). CDR3 length: 15 amino acids. Trimming stripped 7 bases from V and 0 bases from J, with 14 bases between. Per the germline V gene, CDR1 is MDHEN and CDR2 is SYDVKM.

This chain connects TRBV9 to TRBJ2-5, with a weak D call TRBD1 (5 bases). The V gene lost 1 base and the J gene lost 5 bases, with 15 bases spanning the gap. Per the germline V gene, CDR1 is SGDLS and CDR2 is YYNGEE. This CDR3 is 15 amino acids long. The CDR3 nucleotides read TGTGCCAGCAGCGTAACGACACAGGCACAGGAGACCCAGTACTTC. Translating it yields CASSVTTQAQETQYF.